The 28 T cell receptor beta chains below were found in one sample sequenced in a study of CD8 T cells in ankylosing spondylitis. From the 5' RACE reads, TCRdb called clonotypes with MiXCR, one entry per CDR3 protein. This sample has about 340,000 distinct CDR3 sequences, with more than 20% found just once. The sequenced sample was blood, either unsorted or a sorted T cell fraction (not recorded which). The receptors were gathered from a male donor with ankylosing spondylitis or in good health (not recorded which).

This clonotype was detected a few times. The chain employs TRBV11-2 and TRBJ2-1; D might be TRBD1 (5 bases). V lost 5 bases to trimming and J lost 5 bases, with 13 bases between them. CDR1 is SGHAT, CDR2 FQNNGV, per germline. The CDR3 consists of 14 residues. In nucleotides, the CDR3 is TGTGCCAGCAGCCCCCGAGACAGAGACAATGAGCAGTTCTTC. Translating it yields CASSPRDRDNEQFF.

The rearrangement joins TRBV11-2 to TRBJ2-5; D remains unclear. V was cut by 3 bases and J by 5 bases, with 13 bases left in between. The CDR3 length is 14 residues. Germline loops: CDR1 SGHAT, CDR2 FQNNGV. The CDR3 bases are TGTGCCAGCAGCTTCTGGGAAGTCAAGGAGACCCAGTACTTC. It specifies CASSFWEVKETQYF.

The CDR3 sequence is CASSDQRQARIQYF. CDR3 DNA sequence: TGTGCCAGCAGCGACCAAAGACAGGCGCGCATTCAGTACTTC. This chain joins TRBV12-3 or TRBV12-4 and TRBJ2-4, with D maybe TRBD1 (6 bases). This CDR3 comprises 14 residues. The V gene lost 6 bases and the J gene lost 9 bases, with 18 bases spanning the gap.

The chain has TRBV7-9 and TRBJ2-2; D remains unclear. The CDR3 is made up of 11 amino acids. The V end lost 10 bases, the J end lost 5 bases, and 8 bases lay between the germline ends. CDR1 SEHNR and CDR2 FQNEAQ come from the germline V gene (reference sequence). The CDR3 nucleotides are TGTGCCACCGAGGCGACCGGGGAGCTGTTTTTT. Protein: CATEATGELFF.

V and J are TRBV9 and TRBJ2-2; 8 nucleotides agree with TRBD1. The CDR3 covers 18 residues. With 4 bases clipped from V and 4 bases from J, the junction kept 15 bases outside the gene matches. The germline CDR1 and CDR2 sequences are SGDLS and YYNGEE. The CDR3 DNA is TGTGCCAGCAGCTTACACCGGGACAGGCCCTCTGGCACCGGGGAGCTGTTTTTT. Translating it yields CASSLHRDRPSGTGELFF. The variable domain in full, with the rest retrieved from reference TRBV9 and TRBJ2-2, is DSGVTQTPKHLITATGQRVTLRCSPRSGDLSVYWYQQSLDQGLQFLIQYYNGEERAKGNILERFSAQQFPDLHSELNLSSLELGDSALYFCASSLHRDRPSGTGELFFGEGSRLTVL.

This chain links TRBV12-3 or TRBV12-4 with TRBJ2-7, with D unclear. The CDR3 runs 13 residues. The V and J ends lost 3 bases and 2 bases respectively, with 8 bases between them. This chain's CDR3 is CASSFGSAYEQYF. The DNA of the CDR3 is TGTGCCAGCAGTTTCGGGTCGGCCTACGAGCAGTACTTC.

The chain has TRBV4-1 and TRBJ2-7, with D possibly TRBD1 on 6 matching bases. The ends were cut back, 4 bases at V and 5 bases at J, with 12 bases in the middle. In germline, CDR1 is MGHRA, CDR2 YSYEKL. The CDR3 is made up of 13 amino acids. In DNA form, the CDR3 reads TGCGCCAGCAGCCGGACCACAGGGAACGAGCAGTACTTC. This codes for CASSRTTGNEQYF.

This clonotype has only a few counts. The chain recombines TRBV11-2 with TRBJ1-1; D possibly corresponds to TRBD1 (6 bases). The ends were cut back, 3 bases at V and 0 bases at J, with 11 bases in the middle. CDR3 size: 15 residues. Looked up from germline, CDR1 is SGHAT and CDR2 is FQNNGV. The CDR3 loop is CASSLGGRMNTEAFF. CDR3 DNA sequence: TGTGCCAGCAGCTTGGGGGGCCGAATGAACACTGAAGCTTTCTTT. Full variable domain (remainder filled in from reference TRBV11-2 and TRBJ1-1): EAGVAQSPRYKIIEKRQSVAFWCNPISGHATLYWYQQILGQGPKLLIQFQNNGVVDDSQLPKDRFSAERLKGVDSTLKIQPAKLEDSAVYLCASSLGGRMNTEAFFGQGTRLTVV.

This clonotype was seen a few times. This sequence joins TRBV20-1 and TRBJ2-7; 7 positions agree with TRBD2. The CDR3 runs 13 residues. V lost 5 bases to trimming and J lost 1 base; unmatched junction nucleotides: 5. CDR1 is DFQATT, CDR2 SNEGSKA, per germline (reference sequence). DNA of the CDR3: TGCAGTGCTCGGGGGGAGGCATCCTACGAGCAGTACTTC. It encodes CSARGEASYEQYF.

V usage is TRBV27 and J usage is TRBJ1-6, with 8 bases aligning to TRBD1. Germline loops: CDR1 MNHEY, CDR2 SMNVEV (reference sequence). The CDR3 is made up of 14 amino acids. J lost 8 bases, V lost 4 bases, and 4 bases had no gene match. The CDR3 spells CASSSDRDYSPLHF. CDR3 DNA sequence: TGTGCCAGCAGTTCGGACAGGGATTATTCACCCCTCCACTTT.

The chain recombines TRBV6-5 with TRBJ1-5; tentative D call: TRBD1 (6 bases). Trimming cost V 6 bases and J 5 bases, with 11 bases left between them. The CDR3 totals 13 residues. CDR1 MNHEY and CDR2 SVGAGI come from the germline V gene. The CDR3 coding sequence is TGTGCCAGCAGCTTCTCAGGGGATCAGCCCCAGCATTTT. This codes for CASSFSGDQPQHF.

The chain uses TRBV20-1 and TRBJ2-1; 7 nucleotides align to TRBD1. The length of the CDR3 is 14 residues. The J segment lost 7 bases and the V segment lost 0 bases, leaving 6 bases of the junction unmatched. CDR1 and CDR2 (germline): DFQATT, SNEGSKA (reference sequence). CDR3 sequence: CSARDIKGANEQFF. CDR3 nucleotides: TGCAGTGCTAGAGATATCAAGGGGGCAAATGAGCAGTTCTTC.

This clonotype was found a few times. The genes are TRBV27 and TRBJ2-1; D call uncertain. The CDR3 totals 14 residues. Germline lookup yields CDR1 MNHEY and CDR2 SMNVEV (reference sequence). Trimming took 6 bases from V and 0 from J, leaving 9 bases between them. The CDR3 DNA reads TGTGCCAGCAGGGGCCTGAGCTCCTACAATGAGCAGTTCTTC. Residues: CASRGLSSYNEQFF.

This clonotype has a handful of counts. The chain has TRBV3-1 and TRBJ2-3, with D uncertain. This CDR3 has 19 residues. V was trimmed by 6 bases and J by 1 base, leaving 26 bases between them. Germline CDR1 and CDR2: LGHDT and YNNKEL (reference sequence). CDR3 loop: CASRPGALRYYPGTDTQYF. The CDR3 nucleotides are TGTGCCAGCAGGCCCGGTGCACTTCGCTATTATCCCGGCACAGATACGCAGTATTTT.

This clonotype was found a few times. V and J are TRBV10-3 and TRBJ2-3, with 11 bases fitting TRBD2. The CDR3 is 20 amino acids. CDR1 and CDR2 (germline): ENHRY, SYGVKD. The ends lost 3 bases at V and 1 base at J; junction bases unmatched: 15. CDR3 sequence: CAISDRMLAGGSGGTDTQYF. CDR3 coding DNA: TGTGCCATCAGTGACAGAATGCTAGCGGGGGGCTCGGGTGGCACAGATACGCAGTATTTT.

The chain uses TRBV12-3 or TRBV12-4 and TRBJ2-2; the D is unclear. The CDR3 loop spans 14 amino acids. The germline V and J ends were trimmed by 2 bases and 7 bases, with 11 bases remaining between them. The CDR3 is CASSLIGSDGELFF. Here the CDR3 DNA reads TGTGCCAGCAGTTTAATAGGGTCGGACGGGGAGCTGTTTTTT.

This sequence joins TRBV29-1 and TRBJ2-3; D might be TRBD1 (6 bases). Trimming took 7 bases from V and 5 from J, leaving 19 bases between them. This CDR3 is 14 amino acids long. Germline V gene data show CDR1 as SQVTM and CDR2 as ANQGSEA. The CDR3 DNA reads TGCAGCGCCGTACCGACAGGATTTGGAGATACGCAGTATTTT. Its translation: CSAVPTGFGDTQYF.

The sample holds a few counts of this clonotype. V usage is TRBV5-1 and J usage is TRBJ2-1; D gene uncertain. This CDR3 contains 15 residues. Germline V gene data show CDR1 as SGHRS and CDR2 as YFSETQ. V lost 4 bases, J lost 4 bases, and 15 bases lay in between. The CDR3 DNA is TGCGCCAGCAGCCTGACGTCAGGTTTGTACAATGAGCAGTTCTTC. This encodes CASSLTSGLYNEQFF.

This clonotype was observed a few times. The genes are TRBV3-1 and TRBJ2-3; 8 nucleotides align to TRBD2. The CDR3 has 16 amino acids. Germline values: CDR1 LGHDT, CDR2 YNNKEL (reference sequence). The ends lost 1 base at V and 5 bases at J; junction bases unmatched: 8. The CDR3 spells CASSQVAGGPGDTQYF. The CDR3 DNA is TGTGCCAGCAGCCAAGTCGCGGGGGGTCCTGGAGATACGCAGTATTTT.

The genes are TRBV12-3 or TRBV12-4 and TRBJ2-2; weak D call: TRBD2 (6 bases). V was clipped by 3 bases and J by 6 bases, with 14 bases between them. CDR3 length: 15 residues. In DNA, the CDR3 is TGTGCCAGCAGTTTCTGGGGACTTATCCCCGGGGAGCTGTTTTTT. Translating it yields CASSFWGLIPGELFF.

This clonotype turned up a few times. The chain links TRBV20-1 to TRBJ2-1, with TRBD2 identical over 10 bases. This CDR3 has 15 residues. V shed 3 bases, J shed 8 bases, and the junction held 10 bases outside the gene matches. Germline V gives CDR1 DFQATT, CDR2 SNEGSKA (reference sequence). This CDR3 reads CSARTGTSGVDEQFF. CDR3 nucleotide sequence: TGCAGTGCTAGGACGGGAACTAGCGGGGTAGATGAGCAGTTCTTC.

This clonotype was picked up a small number of times. The V and J genes are TRBV30 and TRBJ2-1; possible D gene TRBD2, 5 bases. The length of the CDR3 is 14 residues. Germline V gene sequence: CDR1 GTSNPN, CDR2 SVGIG (reference sequence). Deletions cut 3 bases from V and 0 bases from J, with 9 bases between. Here the CDR3 DNA reads TGTGCCTGGAGCGGGGAGTCCTCCTACAATGAGCAGTTCTTC. This gives the protein CAWSGESSYNEQFF.

This clonotype was seen a few times. The J gene is TRBJ2-3, the V gene TRBV7-6; TRBD2 matches 11 bases. The germline V gene has CDR1 SGHVS and CDR2 FNYEAQ. The CDR3 is 19 residues long. V lost 5 bases to trimming and J lost 4 bases; unmatched junction nucleotides: 17. This CDR3 is CASSRPGGSGGAMADTQYF. The CDR3 DNA reads as TGTGCCAGCAGCCGGCCCGGTGGTAGCGGGGGGGCTATGGCAGATACGCAGTATTTT.

The chain is built from TRBV30 and TRBJ1-1, with D hard to call. The CDR3 has 14 residues. V dropped 3 bases and J dropped 1 base, with 12 bases sitting between them. Per the germline V gene, CDR1 is GTSNPN and CDR2 is SVGIG (reference sequence). CDR3 sequence: CAWSHLQENTEAFF. Here the CDR3 DNA reads TGTGCCTGGAGCCACCTCCAGGAGAACACTGAAGCTTTCTTT.

The chain recombines TRBV29-1 with TRBJ1-6, with D perhaps TRBD1 (5 bases). Trimming took 4 bases from V and 3 from J, leaving 13 bases between them. CDR1 and CDR2 (germline): SQVTM, ANQGSEA. The CDR3 is 15 amino acids. The CDR3 nucleotides are TGCAGCGTTGCGGAGGGAGGGGACTATAATTCACCCCTCCACTTT. Protein product: CSVAEGGDYNSPLHF.

This clonotype was counted a few times. The chain employs TRBV6-2 or TRBV6-3 and TRBJ2-3; 8 positions agree with TRBD1. CDR1 is MNHEY, CDR2 SVGEGT, per germline. V shed 6 bases and J 6 bases; nucleotides not matched to a gene: 8. This CDR3 is built from 14 residues. DNA for the CDR3: TGTGCCAGCAGCTGGGGGACAGGTCGGGATACGCAGTATTTT. Translated: CASSWGTGRDTQYF.

A few counts support this clonotype. The J gene is TRBJ1-2, the V gene TRBV5-1, with D perhaps TRBD1 (5 bases). Germline CDR1 is SGHRS and CDR2 is YFSETQ. The V end lost 0 bases, the J end lost 4 bases, and 13 bases lay between the germline ends. The CDR3 sequence is 15 residues long. CDR3 amino acids: CASSLGERGIYGYTF. In DNA form, the CDR3 reads TGCGCCAGCAGCTTGGGGGAACGGGGGATCTATGGCTACACCTTC.

This clonotype came up a few times. The chain links TRBV7-2 to TRBJ2-1; D uncertain. Trimming took off 0 bases at V and 7 bases at J, with 13 bases between the two ends. The CDR3 extends over 15 amino acids. In germline, CDR1 is SGHTA, CDR2 FQGNSA. In DNA, the CDR3 is TGTGCCAGCAGCTTAGCTCTAGTTGGTACGAATGAGCAGTTCTTC. It is translated as CASSLALVGTNEQFF.